The present T cell receptor beta chain was sequenced within a study of beta chain features in type 1 diabetes. Findings and limits, study-wide: Diminished insertions and augmented deletions at VDJ junctions characterized type 1 diabetes patients. All four CD4+ subsets from Type 1 diabetes patients carried moderately but significantly shorter TCRB CDR3s.

The V and J ends lost 2 bases and 3 bases respectively, with 14 bases between them. The CDR3 is 16 amino acids. CDR1 is SGHTA, CDR2 FQGNSA, per germline. Note on this clone: Its specificity is not known.

It was via CD45RO/CCR7/CD25/CD127/CD95/CD27 that CD4+ naive, central memory, regulatory and stem cell-like memory cells were sorted. The whole isolated RNA underwent reverse transcription, so sequencing captured expressed TCRB transcripts. Sequencing used immunoSEQ multiplex PCR; TCRdb keeps in-frame clones, though not all of them. The data hold just under 150,000 clones, with less than 15% observed a single time. This TCR was recovered from a man aged 18 to 29 with type 1 diabetes. The specimen was central memory CD4+ T cells from blood. The rearrangement joins TRBV7-2 to TRBJ2-4, with D possibly TRBD1 on 5 matching bases. CDR3 DNA: TGTGCCAGCAGCTTACTGGCAGGGTTGGGCAAAAACATTCAGTACTTC. This translates into CASSLLAGLGKNIQYF.